The entry below gives a single T cell receptor (beta chain) sequence along with its context. This specimen comes from a study of blood T cells in healthy people across ages. The CDR3 has 13 residues. Germline-derived CDR1 and CDR2 are ENHRY and SYGVKD. A sample-barcoded 5' primer and a J-beta primer mix were used in a second PCR of roughly 7 to 12 cycles. TCRdb fed the 5' RACE reads into MiXCR, producing one record per CDR3 protein. The sample holds roughly 1 million distinct CDR3 sequences; about 25% are singletons and the top ten take approximately 0.71%. These data were also reused for a study on T cells of mothers and their children.

The chain couples TRBV10-3 to TRBJ2-7, with D maybe TRBD1 (5 bases). The end of the DNA aligns better with TRBJ2-5, so the J call may be wrong. The sample taken for sequencing was blood. This TCR was sampled from a girl aged 2 to 10 in good health. CDR3 coding DNA: TGTGCCACTCAAAGGGGCAGTCAAGAGACCCAGTACTTC. Translation gives CATQRGSQETQYF.